These 19 T cell receptor beta chains came from one sample sequenced in a study of beta chain features in type 1 diabetes. These TCRs' antigens remain unknown. Sequenced material consisted of expressed TCRB transcripts (all of the isolated RNA was reverse transcribed). Using immunoSEQ multiplex PCR, the repertoire was profiled, and TCRdb retains in-frame clones only, with some absent. Of roughly 300,000 clones listed, over 7% are singletons. Broader study findings: The study found moderately but significantly shorter TCRB CDR3s in all four CD4+ subsets of Type 1 diabetes patients.

The specimen was central memory CD4+ T cells from blood. The source of these receptors is a man aged 25-45 years with type 1 diabetes.

The V gene is TRBV7-9, the J gene TRBJ2-2; D possibly corresponds to TRBD2 (5 bases). The length of the CDR3 is 15 residues. Germline CDR1 reads SEHNR; CDR2 reads FQNEAQ (reference sequence). Between the trimmed V and J ends, which lost 9 bases and 4 bases, there was a span of 18 bases. CDR3 protein: CASIKDGAGTGELFF. The CDR3 DNA reads TGTGCCAGTATTAAGGACGGCGCGGGCACCGGGGAGCTGTTTTTT.

Ten or more counts support this clone. V and J are TRBV29-1 and TRBJ2-7, with D unresolved. The CDR3 consists of 12 residues. V gave up 7 bases and J gave up 4 bases, with 14 bases separating them. CDR1 SQVTM and CDR2 ANQGSEA come from the germline V gene. CDR3 loop: CSGLFQKYEQYF. The CDR3 bases are TGCAGCGGGTTATTCCAGAAATACGAGCAGTACTTC.

The V call is TRBV18, the J call TRBJ2-3; D unclear. Germline V gives CDR1 KGHSH, CDR2 LQKENI. The V and J ends lost 3 bases and 2 bases respectively, with 12 bases between them. The CDR3 extends over 15 amino acids. CDR3 coding DNA: TGTGCCAGCTCACCCCGGGCCCCTTCCACAGATACGCAGTATTTT. Protein: CASSPRAPSTDTQYF.

V and J are TRBV27 and TRBJ2-2; D gene unclear. Germline V lookup: CDR1 MNHEY, CDR2 SMNVEV (reference sequence). The CDR3 has 14 residues. Trimming took off 2 bases at V and 4 bases at J, with 8 bases between the two ends. CDR3 sequence: CASSLEGFTGELFF. CDR3 nucleotides: TGTGCCAGCAGTTTAGAAGGATTCACCGGGGAGCTGTTTTTT.

The genes are TRBV10-3 and TRBJ2-1, with a possible D match to TRBD2 (7 bases). CDR3 size: 13 residues. Germline V CDR1 and CDR2: ENHRY, SYGVKD. V lost 3 bases and J 10 bases, leaving 13 bases between the germline ends. The CDR3 coding sequence is TGTGCCATCAGTGACCCCGGGGGGCCAGAGCAGTTCTTC. It specifies CAISDPGGPEQFF.

This clone was seen more than once but under ten times. This chain joins TRBV7-2 and TRBJ2-3, with D perhaps matching TRBD2 (5 bases). The ends were cut back, 5 bases at V and 3 bases at J, with 15 bases in the middle. Germline assignment: CDR1 SGHTA and CDR2 FQGNSA. There are 15 residues in the CDR3. In DNA, the CDR3 is TGTGCCAGCAGCGTCCGGTTTTCGGGGACAGATACGCAGTATTTT. Its protein product is CASSVRFSGTDTQYF.

This clone was recorded a few times. This chain connects TRBV5-1 to TRBJ2-5; D gene unclear. Per germline, CDR1 SGHRS and CDR2 YFSETQ. V was clipped by 3 bases and J by 5 bases, with 14 bases between them. This CDR3 region has 14 residues. The CDR3 sequence: CASSCNERNETQYF. As DNA, the CDR3 is TGCGCCAGCAGCTGTAACGAGCGTAACGAGACCCAGTACTTC. The whole variable domain, remainder taken from reference TRBV5-1 and TRBJ2-5, is KAGVTQTPRYLIKTRGQQVTLSCSPISGHRSVSWYQQTPGQGLQFLFEYFSETQRNKGNFPGRFSGRQFSNSRSEMNVSTLELGDSALYLCASSCNERNETQYFGPGTRLLVL.

The sample holds a few counts of this clone. In nucleotides, the CDR3 is TGTGCCAGCTCACTCGGGGGTAATGAAAAACTGTTTTTT. This gives the protein CASSLGGNEKLFF. The V gene is TRBV18, the J gene TRBJ1-4; weak D call: TRBD1 (5 bases). The CDR3 loop spans 13 amino acids. Trimming removed 4 bases from V and 4 bases from J, with 7 bases in between. The germline gives CDR1 KGHSH, CDR2 LQKENI. Full variable domain (missing parts from reference TRBV18 and TRBJ1-4): NAGVMQNPRHLVRRRGQEARLRCSPMKGHSHVYWYRQLPEEGLKFMVYLQKENIIDESGMPKERFSAEFPKEGPSILRIQQVVRGDSAAYFCASSLGGNEKLFFGSGTQLSVL.

The chain carries TRBV23-1 and TRBJ2-1, with TRBD1 identical over 7 bases. TRBV23-1 is identified as an open reading frame with a role that is uncertain. The V segment lost 2 bases and the J segment 8 bases; nucleotides outside the gene matches: 9. This CDR3 contains 15 residues. CDR3 protein: CASSQTGDSPHEQFF. CDR3 in DNA: TGCGCCAGCAGTCAAACAGGGGATTCCCCTCATGAGCAGTTCTTC.

A few counts support this clone. The CDR3 nucleotides read TGCGCCAGCAGTCAATCCGGGGTTGGTACAGGGTCAGCCCACGAGCAGTACTTC. It yields the protein CASSQSGVGTGSAHEQYF. V gene TRBV23-1 combines with J gene TRBJ2-7; D perhaps matches TRBD1 (6 bases). TRBV23-1 is noted as an ORF with a role that remains uncertain. The V end was cut by 0 bases, the J end by 5 bases, with 23 bases between. The CDR3 spans 18 residues.

This clone occurred a few times. J is TRBJ1-4 and V is TRBV20-1; 7 nucleotides match TRBD1. Unmatched junction bases numbered 6, after V lost 8 bases and J lost 9 bases. Germline CDR1 DFQATT, CDR2 SNEGSKA (reference sequence). CDR3 length equals 11 residues. CDR3 in amino acids: CSPTGLKKLFF. CDR3 in DNA: TGCAGTCCGACAGGGCTGAAAAAACTGTTTTTT.

The chain combines TRBV14 with TRBJ2-7; TRBD2 is a possible D gene (5 bases). The CDR3 runs to 18 residues. Germline CDR1 reads SGHDN; CDR2 reads FVKESK. V lost 6 bases and J lost 6, with 30 bases in between. This chain's CDR3 is CASSPFLSKEALRSEQYF. The CDR3 coding sequence is TGTGCCAGCAGTCCTTTTCTCTCTAAGGAGGCATTACGTAGCGAGCAGTACTTC.

The chain links TRBV6-6 to TRBJ2-1; no definite D call. V dropped 8 bases and J dropped 10 bases, with 12 bases sitting between them. The CDR3 has 11 residues. Germline-derived CDR1 and CDR2 are MNHNY and SVGAGI (reference sequence). This CDR3 is CASGQDGEQFF. The CDR3 region has the DNA TGTGCCAGCGGTCAGGATGGAGAGCAGTTCTTC.

There are a few counts of this clone. The V gene is TRBV2, the J gene TRBJ2-1; tentatively, D is TRBD1 or TRBD2 (6 bases each). CDR1 is SNHLY, CDR2 FYNNEI, per germline. The CDR3 covers 14 residues. Trimming removed 7 bases from V and 6 bases from J, with 16 bases in between. The CDR3 loop is CASTPRGASNEQFF. For the CDR3, the DNA is TGTGCCAGCACCCCGAGGGGGGCGAGCAATGAGCAGTTCTTC.

This clone came up many times. This chain links TRBV7-9 with TRBJ1-1; 10 nucleotides agree with TRBD1. The V and J ends lost 5 bases and 10 bases, in that order; junction bases with no gene match: 4. This CDR3 comprises 12 residues. Germline V gene lookup returns CDR1 SEHNR and CDR2 FQNEAQ (reference sequence). CDR3: CASSQRQGAAFF. The CDR3, as DNA: TGTGCCAGCAGCCAGAGACAGGGGGCAGCTTTCTTT. The full variable domain, its missing parts supplied by reference TRBV7-9 and TRBJ1-1, is DTGVSQNPRHKITKRGQNVTFRCDPISEHNRLYWYRQTLGQGPEFLTYFQNEAQLEKSRLLSDRFSAERPKGSFSTLEIQRTEQGDSAMYLCASSQRQGAAFFGQGTRLTVV.

This clone was recorded a few times. CDR3 sequence: CASSMGAGSEQYF. The CDR3 DNA follows: TGTGCCAGTAGTATGGGGGCAGGGAGCGAGCAGTACTTC. The chain joins TRBV19 to TRBJ2-7; the D gene is possibly TRBD1 (6 bases). Trimming took 3 bases from V and 6 from J, leaving 12 bases between them. Germline CDR1 reads LNHDA; CDR2 reads SQIVND (reference sequence). This CDR3 has 13 residues. The entire variable domain, with the rest obtained from reference TRBV19 and TRBJ2-7, is as follows: DGGITQSPKYLFRKEGQNVTLSCEQNLNHDAMYWYRQDPGQGLRLIYYSQIVNDFQKGDIAEGYSVSREKKESFPLTVTSAQKNPTAFYLCASSMGAGSEQYFGPGTRLTVT.

The chain combines TRBV28 with TRBJ2-5; 7 bases are shared with TRBD1. The V gene end was trimmed by 1 base and the J gene end by 0 bases; junction bases not matched to a gene: 5. The length of the CDR3 is 16 residues. The germline V gene encodes CDR1 MDHEN and CDR2 SYDVKM. Here the CDR3 DNA reads TGTGCCAGCAGTTTATCCGGGACAGTGTACCAAGAGACCCAGTACTTC. This translates into CASSLSGTVYQETQYF.

The rearrangement links TRBV7-8 to TRBJ2-3; D may be TRBD2 (6 bases). Trimming shortened V by 4 bases and J by 1 base, and 12 bases separated the two germline ends. Looked up from germline, CDR1 is SGHVS and CDR2 is FQNEAQ. The CDR3 totals 15 residues. The CDR3 coding sequence is TGTGCCAGCAGCTCATTCTTAGCGGGCACAGATACGCAGTATTTT. Its protein is CASSSFLAGTDTQYF.

The chain links TRBV5-1 to TRBJ2-5; 11 bases are a match to TRBD2. Germline CDR1 reads SGHRS; CDR2 reads YFSETQ. The CDR3 sequence is 15 residues long. The ends lost 2 bases at V and 3 bases at J; junction bases unmatched: 3. The CDR3 spells CASSFAGLAEETQYF. CDR3 nucleotide sequence: TGCGCCAGCAGCTTTGCGGGACTAGCGGAAGAGACCCAGTACTTC.